This TCR beta chain was obtained from a study of shared clonotypes between healthy human individuals. Naive CD8 cells comprised CD45RO-negative, CCR7-positively selected cells, excluding terminally differentiated effector memory CD45RA+ cells. Investigators spread the genomic DNA of each subset evenly over several immunoSEQ plates. Sequenced by immunoSEQ multiplex PCR; TCRdb stores in-frame clones only, minus some. The sample shows roughly 650,000 clones, roughly 95% of them seen only once. V lost 0 bases and J 0 bases, leaving 10 bases between the germline ends. In germline, CDR1 is SGDLS, CDR2 YYNGEE. There are 16 residues in the CDR3.

The chain employs TRBV9 and TRBJ2-1; D unclear. The specimen sequenced was naive CD8+ T cells sorted from blood. This receptor was identified in a woman between 25 and 40 years old in good health. CDR3 in amino acids: CASSVVLTSSYNEQFF. In DNA form, the CDR3 reads TGTGCCAGCAGCGTAGTGCTGACAAGCTCCTACAATGAGCAGTTCTTC.